The subject of this entry is one TCR beta chain. The antigen is not known. These data are taken from a study of T cell responses to AZD1222 COVID-19 vaccine. Study-level results: A mostly white British donor set with more females was recruited, and clonal diversity was possibly underestimated. Reportedly, nearly half of unique spike TCRs recognized epitopes outside B.1.351/B.1.1.7 mutations.

Germline CDR1 reads LNHDA; CDR2 reads SQIVND (reference sequence). The V and J ends lost 3 bases and 4 bases respectively, with 28 bases between them. The length of the CDR3 is 21 residues. Data came from immunoSEQ multiplex PCR; TCRdb stores just in-frame clones and leaves some out. Of 98,000 or so clones listed, around nine tenths were seen once; the top ten hold approximately 15%. The chain recombines TRBV19 with TRBJ2-6; D is possibly TRBD2 (7 bases). This clonotype was sampled from an adult who received the AZD1222 COVID-19 vaccine. The material sequenced was peripheral blood, taken 28 days after the second AZD1222 dose. This CDR3 reads CASSIQSVGGGRRLGANVLTF. For the CDR3, the DNA is TGTGCCAGTAGTATTCAGAGTGTTGGGGGCGGGAGACGATTAGGGGCCAACGTCCTGACTTTC.